This T cell receptor (beta chain) was profiled in a study of cytomegalovirus exposure and HLA in healthy donors. Across the study: Unique TCR beta sequences numbering approximately 120 million came from 150 million to 200 million T cells in an earlier analysis.

V was clipped by 4 bases and J by 5 bases, with 18 bases between them. The CDR3 runs 15 residues. In germline, CDR1 is MNHNS, CDR2 SASEGT. The study's findings and limits: According to reports, the classifier identified cytomegalovirus status with high specificity and sensitivity. A later analysis reportedly found that, within productive TCRs, an Asian-associated ancestry cluster had fewer N-insertions than the mean observed across the roughly 700 donors. An analysis that was carried out later associated some 17,000 TCR beta sequences with HLA alleles at 0.05 false discovery rate.

PCR was performed using 60 Vbeta and 13 Jbeta primers. Assay used: immunoSEQ multiplex PCR; TCRdb lists only in-frame clones, some missing. The table lists about 160,000 clones, 83% of them singletons. Turning to this clone: What it recognizes is unknown.

The TCR comes from a man aged 50 or older in good health and CMV-seropositive. Sequenced input: PBMCs. The genes are TRBV6-1 and TRBJ2-7, with D possibly being TRBD1 (7 bases). CDR3 nucleotides: TGTGCCAGCAGTGGATTCCCAGGGGGAGGTAACGAGCAGTACTTC. It specifies CASSGFPGGGNEQYF.